The 14 T cell receptor beta chains in this list originate from one sample, sequenced in a study of T-cell reconstitution after alpha-beta-depleted transplantation in children. As it was prepared, the TCRbeta library received unique molecular identifiers. In TCRdb, the PCR reads were re-called with MiXCR into one record per CDR3 protein. The data show about 110,000 distinct CDR3 sequences, with approximately 10% seen just once and 6.5% to 9.5% held by the top ten. Sequenced material: PBMCs from the stem cell graft donor, taken from the stem cell graft. The receptors derive from a human donor who donated a stem cell graft to a child with acute lymphoblastic leukemia.

This clonotype was seen ten or more times. The V and J genes are TRBV6-2 or TRBV6-3 and TRBJ2-1; 10 positions agree with TRBD1. The CDR3 covers 15 residues. CDR1 is MNHEY, CDR2 SVGEGT, per germline. V shed 5 bases, J shed 9 bases, and the junction held 10 bases outside the gene matches. The DNA for the CDR3 is TGTGCCAGCAGTCACCGGGACAGGGGTATCGGTGAGCAGTTCTTC. It encodes CASSHRDRGIGEQFF.

The rearrangement joins TRBV12-3 or TRBV12-4 to TRBJ2-3, with 7 bases that match TRBD1. V lost 6 bases, J lost 0 bases, and 12 bases stayed unmatched. The CDR3 contains 17 residues. The CDR3 DNA sequence: TGTGCCAGCAGCGGGATGGGGACAGAGTCTAGCACAGATACGCAGTATTTT. This encodes CASSGMGTESSTDTQYF.

This clonotype was seen ten or more times. V usage is TRBV5-1 and J usage is TRBJ2-5, with 8 nucleotides matching TRBD2. The germline CDR1 and CDR2 sequences are SGHRS and YFSETQ. J gave up 0 bases and V 1 base, and 5 bases lay outside the gene matches. The CDR3 is made up of 16 amino acids. As DNA, the CDR3 is TGCGCCAGCAGCTTGAAAACTAGCGGCGACCAAGAGACCCAGTACTTC. It codes for CASSLKTSGDQETQYF.

In its sample, this clonotype was seen many times. V gene TRBV20-1 combines with J gene TRBJ2-4; weak D call: TRBD1 (6 bases). CDR3 length: 14 residues. V gave up 3 bases and J gave up 3 bases, with 12 bases separating them. Germline V gene data show CDR1 as DFQATT and CDR2 as SNEGSKA (reference sequence). CDR3 in amino acids: CSASTGLGKNIQYF. The CDR3 bases are TGCAGTGCTAGCACAGGGTTAGGCAAAAACATTCAGTACTTC.

This clonotype was recorded many times. The rearrangement uses TRBV20-1 and TRBJ2-1; 11 nucleotides match TRBD1. Germline values: CDR1 DFQATT, CDR2 SNEGSKA (reference sequence). This CDR3 contains 14 residues. Trimming took 6 bases from V and 7 from J; bases not matched to a gene: 8. CDR3 in amino acids: CSAPSGTGGNEQFF. For the CDR3, the DNA is TGCAGTGCGCCGAGCGGGACAGGGGGGAATGAGCAGTTCTTC.

This clonotype was seen a handful of times. The genes are TRBV4-3 and TRBJ1-6, with D possibly TRBD1 on 6 matching bases. From germline, CDR1 is LGHNA and CDR2 YSLEER. The CDR3 runs to 15 residues. V was shortened by 6 bases and J by 7 bases, with 16 bases between the two germline ends. The CDR3 region is CASRLVGQINSPLHF. The CDR3, as DNA: TGCGCCAGCAGATTGGTCGGACAGATAAATTCACCCCTCCACTTT.

This clonotype was detected ten times or more. CDR3 DNA sequence: TGCGCCAGCAGCTTGGCGCAGGGGGCAAACACTGAAGCTTTCTTT. It yields the protein CASSLAQGANTEAFF. The chain combines TRBV5-1 with TRBJ1-1; 8 bases align to TRBD1. CDR3 length: 15 residues. CDR1 is SGHRS and CDR2 is YFSETQ in the germline V gene. After removal of 0 bases from V and 2 bases from J, the junction contained 3 bases not matched to a gene.

This clonotype has ten or more counts. This chain joins TRBV7-8 and TRBJ2-6, with D uncertain. Germline values: CDR1 SGHVS, CDR2 FQNEAQ. V was clipped by 5 bases and J by 0 bases, with 5 bases between them. The CDR3 has 14 residues. The CDR3 DNA follows: TGTGCCAGCAGCCCGAACTCTGGGGCCAACGTCCTGACTTTC. This encodes CASSPNSGANVLTF.

This clonotype was seen only once. The chain combines TRBV20-1 with TRBJ2-2; TRBD1 agrees at 7 bases. Germline CDR1 reads DFQATT; CDR2 reads SNEGSKA (reference sequence). With V trimmed by 1 base and J by 6 bases, 2 bases remained unmatched. The CDR3 is 13 residues long. The CDR3 nucleotides read TGCAGTGCTAGAGCTCAGGGGGCCGGGGAGCTGTTTTTT. Encoded protein: CSARAQGAGELFF.

This clonotype was counted ten times or more. CDR3 in amino acids: CASRLSDQETQYF. CDR3 coding DNA: TGTGCCAGCCGTTTATCTGACCAAGAGACCCAGTACTTC. The rearrangement links TRBV6-5 to TRBJ2-5; D gene unclear. The germline gives CDR1 MNHEY, CDR2 SVGAGI. The CDR3 contains 13 residues. V lost 8 bases, J lost 0 bases, and 10 bases lay in between.

This clonotype was seen ten or more times. V and J are TRBV9 and TRBJ2-1; TRBD2 aligns across 9 bases. There are 15 residues in the CDR3. The germline gives CDR1 SGDLS, CDR2 YYNGEE. J lost 4 bases, V lost 0 bases, and 2 bases had no gene match. In DNA form, the CDR3 reads TGTGCCAGCAGCGTAGTAAGCGGGGGGTACAATGAGCAGTTCTTC. Encoded protein: CASSVVSGGYNEQFF. Full variable domain (remainder filled in from reference TRBV9 and TRBJ2-1): DSGVTQTPKHLITATGQRVTLRCSPRSGDLSVYWYQQSLDQGLQFLIQYYNGEERAKGNILERFSAQQFPDLHSELNLSSLELGDSALYFCASSVVSGGYNEQFFGPGTRLTVL.

The table lists this clonotype with a few counts. This chain joins TRBV7-3 and TRBJ2-1; the D gene could be TRBD1 or TRBD2 (5 bases each). The V and J ends lost 5 bases and 0 bases respectively, with 14 bases between them. The CDR3 contains 16 residues. The germline V gene has CDR1 SGHTA and CDR2 FQGTGA. The CDR3 sequence is CASSLSDTSSYNEQFF. The CDR3 DNA follows: TGTGCCAGCAGCCTATCGGACACTAGCTCCTACAATGAGCAGTTCTTC.

This clonotype came up many times. The chain's CDR3 is CASSFRVADTGELFF. CDR3 nucleotides: TGTGCCAGCAGCTTCAGGGTAGCGGACACCGGGGAGCTGTTTTTT. The rearrangement uses TRBV12-3 or TRBV12-4 and TRBJ2-2, with TRBD2 as a possible D gene (6 bases). V was cut by 6 bases and J by 3 bases, with 14 bases left in between. The CDR3 runs to 15 residues.

This clonotype was observed at least ten times. V is TRBV20-1 and J is TRBJ2-6, with TRBD2 matching over 7 bases. The germline V gene has CDR1 DFQATT and CDR2 SNEGSKA (reference sequence). CDR3 size: 15 residues. J gave up 0 bases and V 3 bases, and 2 bases lay outside the gene matches. The CDR3 sequence: CSASPSGSGANVLTF. CDR3 nucleotides: TGCAGTGCTAGCCCTAGCGGCTCTGGGGCCAACGTCCTGACTTTC.